The text below deals with one T cell receptor beta chain. This entry comes from a study of cytomegalovirus exposure and HLA in healthy donors. Germline CDR1 reads MNHNS; CDR2 reads SASEGT. Unmatched junction bases numbered 4, after V lost 7 bases and J lost 6 bases. The CDR3 covers 13 residues. Method: immunoSEQ multiplex PCR; TCRdb's copy keeps in-frame clones and lacks some. The sample lists about 150,000 clones; roughly nine tenths were seen once. The receptor comes from a young woman in good health and CMV-seropositive. Sequenced material: PBMCs. The V gene is TRBV6-1, the J gene TRBJ2-2, with 8 bases that match TRBD2. CDR3 coding DNA: TGTGCCAGCATTCAGCGGGAGCCCGGGGAGCTGTTTTTT. Its translation is CASIQREPGELFF.